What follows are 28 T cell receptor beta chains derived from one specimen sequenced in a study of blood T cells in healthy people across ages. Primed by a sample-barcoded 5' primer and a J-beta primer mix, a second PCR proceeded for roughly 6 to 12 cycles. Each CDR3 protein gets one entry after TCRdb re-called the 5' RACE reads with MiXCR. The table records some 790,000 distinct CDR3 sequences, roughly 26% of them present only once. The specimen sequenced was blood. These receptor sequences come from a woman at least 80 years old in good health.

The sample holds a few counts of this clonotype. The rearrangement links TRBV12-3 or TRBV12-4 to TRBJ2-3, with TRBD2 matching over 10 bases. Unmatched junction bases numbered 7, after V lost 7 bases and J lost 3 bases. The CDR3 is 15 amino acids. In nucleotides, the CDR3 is TGTGCCAGCACCATAAGCGGGGGGGCAACAGATACGCAGTATTTT. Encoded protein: CASTISGGATDTQYF.

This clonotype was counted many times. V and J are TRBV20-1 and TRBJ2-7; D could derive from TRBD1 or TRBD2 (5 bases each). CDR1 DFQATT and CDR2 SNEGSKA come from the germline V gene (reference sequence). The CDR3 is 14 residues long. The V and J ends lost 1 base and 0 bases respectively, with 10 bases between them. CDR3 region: CSARVGASSYEQYF. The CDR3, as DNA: TGCAGTGCTAGAGTCGGGGCCTCCTCCTACGAGCAGTACTTC.

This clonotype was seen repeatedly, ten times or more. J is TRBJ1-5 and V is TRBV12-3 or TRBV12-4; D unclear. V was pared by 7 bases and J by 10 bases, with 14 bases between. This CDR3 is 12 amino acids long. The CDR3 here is CASTSPASPQHF. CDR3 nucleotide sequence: TGTGCCAGCACCTCTCCGGCGAGCCCCCAGCATTTT.

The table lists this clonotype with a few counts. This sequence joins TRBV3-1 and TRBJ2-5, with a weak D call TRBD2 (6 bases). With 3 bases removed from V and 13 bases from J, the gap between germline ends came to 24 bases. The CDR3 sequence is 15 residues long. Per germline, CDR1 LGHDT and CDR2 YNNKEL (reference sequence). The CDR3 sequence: CASSHNSSPGVRPYF. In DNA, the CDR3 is TGTGCCAGCAGCCATAACAGTTCGCCGGGAGTACGCCCGTACTTC.

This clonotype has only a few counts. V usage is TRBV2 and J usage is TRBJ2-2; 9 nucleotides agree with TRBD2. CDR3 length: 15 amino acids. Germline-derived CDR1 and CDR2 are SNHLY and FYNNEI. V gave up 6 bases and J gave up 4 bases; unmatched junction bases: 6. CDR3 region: CASRRGGRGTGELFF. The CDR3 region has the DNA TGTGCCAGCAGGCGGGGGGGCCGGGGCACCGGGGAGCTGTTTTTT.

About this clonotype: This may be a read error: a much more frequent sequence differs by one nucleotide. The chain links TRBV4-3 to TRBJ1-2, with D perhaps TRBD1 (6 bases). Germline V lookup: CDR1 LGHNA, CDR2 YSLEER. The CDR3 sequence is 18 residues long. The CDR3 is CANSQDLWQGRANYGYTF. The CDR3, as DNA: TGCGCCAACAGCCAAGATCTGTGGCAGGGGCGAGCTAACTATGGCTACACCTTC.

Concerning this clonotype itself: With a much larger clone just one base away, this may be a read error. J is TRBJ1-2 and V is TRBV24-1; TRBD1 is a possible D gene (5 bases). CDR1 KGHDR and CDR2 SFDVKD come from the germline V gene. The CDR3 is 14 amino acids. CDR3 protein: CAASDPGLNYGYTF. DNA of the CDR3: TGTGCCGCCAGTGACCCGGGACTCAACTATGGCTACACCTTC.

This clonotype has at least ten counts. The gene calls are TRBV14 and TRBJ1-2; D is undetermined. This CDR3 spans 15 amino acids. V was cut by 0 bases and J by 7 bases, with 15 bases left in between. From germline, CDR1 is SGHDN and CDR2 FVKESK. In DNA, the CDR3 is TGTGCCAGCAGCCAAGATAATAGGGTCCGTAGTGGCTACACCTTC. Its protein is CASSQDNRVRSGYTF. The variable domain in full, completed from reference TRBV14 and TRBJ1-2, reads EAGVTQFPSHSVIEKGQTVTLRCDPISGHDNLYWYRRVMGKEIKFLLHFVKESKQDESGMPNNRFLAERTGGTYSTLKVQPAELEDSGVYFCASSQDNRVRSGYTFGSGTRLTVV.

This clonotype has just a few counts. Written as DNA, the CDR3 is TGCGCCAGCAGCCAAGCCCCAATAGTGACCAATCAGCCCCAGCATTTT. Protein product: CASSQAPIVTNQPQHF. V gene TRBV4-1 combines with J gene TRBJ1-5; D is unclear. This CDR3 is 16 amino acids long. V was trimmed by 1 base and J by 3 bases, leaving 13 bases between them. CDR1 and CDR2 (germline): MGHRA, YSYEKL.

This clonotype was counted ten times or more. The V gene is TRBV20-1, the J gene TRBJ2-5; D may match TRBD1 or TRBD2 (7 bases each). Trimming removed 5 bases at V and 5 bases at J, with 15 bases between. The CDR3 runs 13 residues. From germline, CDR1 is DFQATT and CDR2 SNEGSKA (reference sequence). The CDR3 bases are TGCAGTGCTGAGGCAGGGGGGGGGGAGACCCAGTACTTC. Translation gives CSAEAGGGETQYF.

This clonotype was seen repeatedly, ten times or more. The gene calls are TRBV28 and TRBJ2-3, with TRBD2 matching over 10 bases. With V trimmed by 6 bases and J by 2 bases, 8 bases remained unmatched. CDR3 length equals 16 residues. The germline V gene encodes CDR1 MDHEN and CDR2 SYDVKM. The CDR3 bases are TGTGCCAGCAGCCAGAGGACTAGCGGCTCCACAGATACGCAGTATTTT. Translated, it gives CASSQRTSGSTDTQYF.

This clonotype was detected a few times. In nucleotides, the CDR3 is TGTGCCAGTAGTATCGGGGGGCTCACAGATACGCAGTATTTT. Translated, it gives CASSIGGLTDTQYF. The chain carries TRBV19 and TRBJ2-3; maybe TRBD2 (7 bases). Germline-derived CDR1 and CDR2 are LNHDA and SQIVND (reference sequence). This CDR3 region has 14 residues. V was trimmed by 3 bases and J by 2 bases, leaving 9 bases between them.

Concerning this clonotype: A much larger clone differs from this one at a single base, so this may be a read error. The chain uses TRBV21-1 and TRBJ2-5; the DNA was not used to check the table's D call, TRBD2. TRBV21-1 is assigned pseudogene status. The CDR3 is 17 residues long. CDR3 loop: CASSKPTSGALQETQYF. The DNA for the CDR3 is TGTGCCAGCAGCAAACCGACTAGCGGGGCGCTACAAGAGACCCAGTACTTC.

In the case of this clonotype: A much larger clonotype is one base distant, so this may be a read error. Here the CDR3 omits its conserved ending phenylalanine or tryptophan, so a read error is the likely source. The CDR3 sequence: CASSSTSGGPYNTQYL. The CDR3 DNA is TGTGCCAGCAGTTCCACTAGCGGGGGACCCTACAATACGCAGTATTTG. V and J are TRBV6-5 and TRBJ2-3; 11 positions match TRBD2. The CDR3 consists of 16 residues. J gave up 7 bases and V 4 bases, and 10 bases lay outside the gene matches. Germline values: CDR1 MNHEY, CDR2 SVGAGI.

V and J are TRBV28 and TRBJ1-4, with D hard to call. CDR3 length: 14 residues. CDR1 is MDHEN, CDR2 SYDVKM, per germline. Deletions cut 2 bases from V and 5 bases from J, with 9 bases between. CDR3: CASSLRPRNEKLFF. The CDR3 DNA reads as TGTGCCAGCAGTTTACGACCCCGAAATGAAAAACTGTTTTTT.

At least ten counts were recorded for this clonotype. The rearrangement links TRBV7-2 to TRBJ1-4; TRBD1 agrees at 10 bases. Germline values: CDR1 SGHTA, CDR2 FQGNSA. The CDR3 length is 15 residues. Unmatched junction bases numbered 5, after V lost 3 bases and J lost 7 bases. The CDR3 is CASSLTGGYVEKLFF. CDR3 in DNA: TGTGCCAGCAGCTTGACAGGGGGCTATGTTGAAAAACTGTTTTTT.

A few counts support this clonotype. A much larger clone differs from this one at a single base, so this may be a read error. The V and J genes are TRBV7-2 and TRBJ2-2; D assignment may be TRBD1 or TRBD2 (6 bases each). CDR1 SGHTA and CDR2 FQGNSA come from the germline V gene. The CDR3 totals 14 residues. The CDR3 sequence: CASSFSGVGGERFF. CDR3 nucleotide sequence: TGTGCCAGCAGCTTCTCAGGGGTTGGCGGGGAGCGGTTTTTT.

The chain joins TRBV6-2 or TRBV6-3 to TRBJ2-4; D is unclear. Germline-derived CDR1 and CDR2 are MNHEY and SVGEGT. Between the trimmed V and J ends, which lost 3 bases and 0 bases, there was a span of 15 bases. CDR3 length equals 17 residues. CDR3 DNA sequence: TGTGCCAGCAGTTATCCTCAAGCCCGAATAGCCAAAAACATTCAGTACTTC. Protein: CASSYPQARIAKNIQYF.

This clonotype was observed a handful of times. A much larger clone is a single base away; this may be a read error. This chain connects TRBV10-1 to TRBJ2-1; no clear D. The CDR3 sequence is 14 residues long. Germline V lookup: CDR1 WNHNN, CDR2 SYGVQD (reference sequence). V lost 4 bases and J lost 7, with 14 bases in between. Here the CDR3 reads CASSGSIPVNEQFF. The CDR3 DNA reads TGCGCCAGCAGTGGGTCGATACCCGTAAATGAGCAGTTCTTC.

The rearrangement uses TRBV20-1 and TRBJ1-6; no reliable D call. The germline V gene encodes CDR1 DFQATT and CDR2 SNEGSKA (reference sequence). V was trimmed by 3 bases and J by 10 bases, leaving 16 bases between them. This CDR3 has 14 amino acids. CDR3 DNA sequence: TGCAGTGCTAGCCGGGCTCACCATGGGTCACCCCTCCACTTT. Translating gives CSASRAHHGSPLHF.

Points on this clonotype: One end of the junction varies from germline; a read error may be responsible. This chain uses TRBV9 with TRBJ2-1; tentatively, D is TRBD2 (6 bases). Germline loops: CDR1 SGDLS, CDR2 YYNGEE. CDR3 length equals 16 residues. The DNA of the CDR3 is TGTGCCAGCAACGTAGCTGGGGGGAGAGAAGTAGGCGAGCAGTTCTTC. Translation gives CASNVAGGREVGEQFF.

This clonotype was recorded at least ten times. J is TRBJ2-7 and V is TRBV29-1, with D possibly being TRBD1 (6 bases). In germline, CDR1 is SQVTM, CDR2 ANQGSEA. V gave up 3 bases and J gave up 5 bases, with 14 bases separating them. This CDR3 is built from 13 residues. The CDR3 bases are TGCAGCGTTGAGCAGGGGTCTACCGACGAGCAGTACTTC. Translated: CSVEQGSTDEQYF.

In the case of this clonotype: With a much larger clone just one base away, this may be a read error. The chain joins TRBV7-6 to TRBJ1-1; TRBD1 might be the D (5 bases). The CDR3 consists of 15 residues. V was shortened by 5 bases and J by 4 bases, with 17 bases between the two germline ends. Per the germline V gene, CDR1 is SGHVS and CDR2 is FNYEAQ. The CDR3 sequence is CASSLSTRVSTEAFF. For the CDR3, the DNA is TGTGCCAGCAGCCTGTCCACCAGGGTGAGCACTGAAGCTTTCTTT.

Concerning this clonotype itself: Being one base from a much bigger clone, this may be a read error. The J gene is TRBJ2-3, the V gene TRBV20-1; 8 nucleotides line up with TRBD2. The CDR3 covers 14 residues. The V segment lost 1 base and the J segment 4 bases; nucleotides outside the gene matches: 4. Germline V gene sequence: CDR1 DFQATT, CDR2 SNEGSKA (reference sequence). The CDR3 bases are TGCAGTGCTAGAGTACCAGCGGGGGCAGATACGCAGTATTTT. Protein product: CSARVPAGADTQYF.

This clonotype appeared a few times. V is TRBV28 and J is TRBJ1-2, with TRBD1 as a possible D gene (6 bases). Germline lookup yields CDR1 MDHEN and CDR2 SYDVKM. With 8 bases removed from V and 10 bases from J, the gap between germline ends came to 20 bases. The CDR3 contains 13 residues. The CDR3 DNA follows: TGTGCCAGCGGCAGGGGAAGGTACCGCGACTACACCTTC. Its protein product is CASGRGRYRDYTF.

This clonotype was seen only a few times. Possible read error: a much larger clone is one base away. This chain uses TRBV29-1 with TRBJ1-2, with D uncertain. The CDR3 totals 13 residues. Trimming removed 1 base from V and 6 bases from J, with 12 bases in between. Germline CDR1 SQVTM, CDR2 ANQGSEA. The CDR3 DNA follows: TGCAGCGTTGAAGCTCGGGGAGGGAATGGCTACACCTTC. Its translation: CSVEARGGNGYTF.

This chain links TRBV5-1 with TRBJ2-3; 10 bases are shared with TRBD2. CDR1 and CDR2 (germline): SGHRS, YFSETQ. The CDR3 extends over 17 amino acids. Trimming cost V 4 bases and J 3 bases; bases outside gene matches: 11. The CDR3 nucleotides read TGCGCCAGCAGCCAAGAGAGCGGGAGGGCCGGGACAGATACGCAGTATTTT. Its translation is CASSQESGRAGTDTQYF.

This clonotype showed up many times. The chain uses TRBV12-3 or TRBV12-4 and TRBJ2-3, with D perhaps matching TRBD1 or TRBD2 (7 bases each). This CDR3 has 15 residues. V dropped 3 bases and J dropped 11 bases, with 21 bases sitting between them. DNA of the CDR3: TGTGCCAGCAGTTTGGGCAGGGGGGGGTTTATAAAGCAGTATTTT. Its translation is CASSLGRGGFIKQYF.